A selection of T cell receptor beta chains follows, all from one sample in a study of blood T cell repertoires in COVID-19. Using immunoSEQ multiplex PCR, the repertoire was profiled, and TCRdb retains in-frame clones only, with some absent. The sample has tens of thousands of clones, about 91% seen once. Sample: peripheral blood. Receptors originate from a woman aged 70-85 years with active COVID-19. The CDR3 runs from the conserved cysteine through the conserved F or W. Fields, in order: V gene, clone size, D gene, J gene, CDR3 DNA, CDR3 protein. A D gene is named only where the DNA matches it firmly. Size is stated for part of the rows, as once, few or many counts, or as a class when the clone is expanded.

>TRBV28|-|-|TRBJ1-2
TGTGCCAGCACAAGGGGTCTTAACTATGGCTACACCTTC
CASTRGLNYGYTF
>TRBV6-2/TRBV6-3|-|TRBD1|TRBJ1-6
TGTGCCAGCAGCTCAGGAGGACAGGAATATAATTCACCCCTCCACTTT
CASSSGGQEYNSPLHF
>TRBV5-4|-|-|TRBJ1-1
TGTGCCAGCAGCTTAATGGGCAGTTGGGCGGGCACTGAAGCTTTCTTT
CASSLMGSWAGTEAFF
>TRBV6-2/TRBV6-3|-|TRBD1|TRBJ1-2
TGTGCCAGCAGTCACCAGGGACAGTTTGATGGCTACACCTTC
CASSHQGQFDGYTF
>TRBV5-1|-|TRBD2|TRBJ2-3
TGCGCCAGCAGCTGGGGGGGAAGCCAGCGACGCACAGATACGCAGTATTTT
CASSWGGSQRRTDTQYF
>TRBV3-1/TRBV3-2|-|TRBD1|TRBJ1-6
TGTGCCAGCAGCCAAGACTACCCGGACAGGGGGCTTTACGAGAATTCACCCCTCCACTTT
CASSQDYPDRGLYENSPLHF
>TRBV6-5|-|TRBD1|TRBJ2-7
TGTGCCAGCAGTTCGGCCTACTCAGGGGGCCGCGAGCAGTACTTC
CASSSAYSGGREQYF
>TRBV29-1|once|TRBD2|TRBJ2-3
TGCAGCGTTGAAGTGACCCCCAGGGGGATTCTAGCGGGGGGCAGCACAGATACGCAGTATTTT
CSVEVTPRGILAGGSTDTQYF
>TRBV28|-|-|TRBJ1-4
TGTGCCAGCCTTCAGTCGGGGACTAATGAAAAACTGTTTTTT
CASLQSGTNEKLFF
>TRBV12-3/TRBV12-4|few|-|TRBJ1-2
TGTGCCAGCAGTTTTCAGGGCAGGGCCGACACCTTC
CASSFQGRADTF